Each of the 13 T cell receptor beta chains below was sequenced from the same sample in a study of control samples from healthy donors and cancer patients. This table comes from immunoSEQ multiplex PCR, and its TCRdb copy is limited to in-frame clones, with some not included. Altogether roughly 370,000 clones are present, 75% to 95% being singletons, with the ten largest covering around 6.8%. Sequenced: PBMCs. These receptor sequences come from a man in his forties or fifties with head and neck cancer.

The chain is built from TRBV27 and TRBJ1-2; TRBD1 matches at 7 bases. Looked up from germline, CDR1 is MNHEY and CDR2 is SMNVEV (reference sequence). There are 13 residues in the CDR3. V lost 5 bases and J lost 4; bases outside the gene matches: 4. The CDR3 coding sequence is TGTGCCAGCAGTGTGACAGGGACCTATGGCTACACCTTC. Translating it yields CASSVTGTYGYTF.

The chain uses TRBV30 and TRBJ2-1; 9 nucleotides align to TRBD2. CDR1 and CDR2 (germline): GTSNPN, SVGIG (reference sequence). Germline trimming cut 7 bases from V and 7 bases from J; bases unmatched to any gene: 11. This CDR3 is 14 amino acids long. CDR3 DNA: TGTGCCTCCAGAGGAAGCGGGAGGTGGAATGAGCAGTTCTTC. It yields the protein CASRGSGRWNEQFF.

The rearrangement links TRBV28 to TRBJ1-2; 9 nucleotides agree with TRBD1. This CDR3 is built from 18 residues. In germline, CDR1 is MDHEN, CDR2 SYDVKM. J gave up 6 bases and V 3 bases, and 17 bases lay outside the gene matches. The CDR3 reads CASSLSLHRDRANNGYTF. DNA for the CDR3: TGTGCCAGCAGTTTGTCCCTACACCGGGACAGGGCGAATAATGGCTACACCTTC.

V is TRBV19 and J is TRBJ1-2; TRBD1 might be the D (5 bases). Deletions cut 6 bases from V and 5 bases from J, with 13 bases between. The germline V gene encodes CDR1 LNHDA and CDR2 SQIVND (reference sequence). This CDR3 is built from 13 residues. CDR3 loop: CASSPGTGYGYTF. The CDR3, as DNA: TGTGCCAGTAGCCCCGGGACGGGATATGGCTACACCTTC.

The chain joins TRBV27 to TRBJ2-7; TRBD2 agrees at 11 bases. There are 16 residues in the CDR3. With 5 bases clipped from V and 4 bases from J, the junction kept 10 bases outside the gene matches. From germline, CDR1 is MNHEY and CDR2 SMNVEV (reference sequence). The CDR3 reads CASSKGLAEKKYEQYF. The CDR3 coding sequence is TGTGCCAGCAGTAAGGGACTAGCGGAGAAGAAATACGAGCAGTACTTC.

The chain has TRBV7-2 and TRBJ2-3, with 14 bases aligning to TRBD2. Germline loops: CDR1 SGHTA, CDR2 FQGNSA. The CDR3 consists of 17 residues. V lost 5 bases and J lost 2; bases outside the gene matches: 6. The CDR3 protein is CASSPRTSGGHTDTQYF. The CDR3 DNA reads as TGTGCCAGCAGCCCTCGGACTAGCGGGGGGCACACAGATACGCAGTATTTT.

V usage is TRBV5-1 and J usage is TRBJ2-7; 8 nucleotides line up with TRBD1. Per germline, CDR1 SGHRS and CDR2 YFSETQ. V gave up 0 bases and J gave up 5 bases; unmatched junction bases: 10. The CDR3 has 16 residues. This chain's CDR3 is CASSLGPMDRADEQYF. For the CDR3, the DNA is TGCGCCAGCAGCTTGGGACCTATGGACAGGGCCGACGAGCAGTACTTC.

The chain uses TRBV10-3 and TRBJ2-1, with 8 bases lining up with TRBD2. Trimming took 4 bases from V and 7 from J; bases not matched to a gene: 6. Germline CDR1 is ENHRY and CDR2 is SYGVKD. The CDR3 runs to 14 residues. CDR3 nucleotides: TGTGCCATCAGTGTTGTAGCGGGGTTGAATGAGCAGTTCTTC. This translates into CAISVVAGLNEQFF.

V usage is TRBV28 and J usage is TRBJ1-2; D uncertain. V gave up 7 bases and J gave up 0 bases, with 15 bases separating them. The CDR3 contains 15 residues. The germline gives CDR1 MDHEN, CDR2 SYDVKM. For the CDR3, the DNA is TGTGCCAGCACCCAAACGGGTGGGACTAACTATGGCTACACCTTC. Translated: CASTQTGGTNYGYTF.

The CDR3 nucleotides are TGTGCCAGCAGCTATATAGCGGGGCCGACCCTTAGCACAGATACGCAGTATTTT. Its translation is CASSYIAGPTLSTDTQYF. The V call is TRBV7-9, the J call TRBJ2-3; 8 bases align to TRBD2. J was trimmed by 0 bases and V by 4 bases; bases with no gene match: 12. The germline V gene encodes CDR1 SEHNR and CDR2 FQNEAQ (reference sequence). CDR3 length: 18 amino acids.

J is TRBJ1-2 and V is TRBV6-5; TRBD1 aligns across 9 bases. The germline CDR1 and CDR2 sequences are MNHEY and SVGAGI. This CDR3 spans 13 amino acids. Trimming cost V 6 bases and J 10 bases; bases outside gene matches: 9. The CDR3 region is CASSKGQGSDYTF. In DNA, the CDR3 is TGTGCCAGCAGCAAGGGACAGGGAAGCGACTACACCTTC.

This chain uses TRBV28 with TRBJ2-2; maybe TRBD1 (5 bases). The CDR3 totals 16 residues. Per germline, CDR1 MDHEN and CDR2 SYDVKM. V dropped 5 bases and J dropped 0 bases, with 13 bases sitting between them. This CDR3 is CASSTRTPPNTGELFF. CDR3 in DNA: TGTGCCAGCAGTACCCGGACACCCCCGAACACCGGGGAGCTGTTTTTT.

This sequence joins TRBV25-1 and TRBJ2-7; TRBD2 matches at 12 bases. This CDR3 has 14 amino acids. Germline V gene data show CDR1 as MGHDK and CDR2 as SYGVNS. Trimming cost V 7 bases and J 1 base; bases outside gene matches: 2. The CDR3 bases are TGTGCCAGCAAGGGACTAGCGGGTTCCTACGAGCAGTACTTC. It specifies CASKGLAGSYEQYF.